The 18 T cell receptor beta chains below all came from one sample that was sequenced in a study of T cell repertoires in cytomegalovirus infection. TCRdb analysed the reads with MiXCR anew, one entry per CDR3 protein. There are around 740,000 distinct CDR3 sequences in the sample; about a third occur only once, and more than 2.5% lies in the top ten. The sequenced sample consisted of PBMCs. The receptors were gathered from a human donor in good health (CMV status not recorded). Some clones in this sample may be carry-over from other donors' samples.

This clonotype was detected a few times. The V gene is TRBV28, the J gene TRBJ2-3; tentatively, D is TRBD1 (8 bases). V gave up 1 base and J gave up 6 bases, with 20 bases separating them. Germline-derived CDR1 and CDR2 are MDHEN and SYDVKM. This CDR3 is built from 17 residues. Here the CDR3 DNA reads TGTGCCAGCAGTTTATTGTCACAGGGGGGGTTGAGGGATACGCAGTATTTT. Protein: CASSLLSQGGLRDTQYF.

This clonotype occurred many times. The CDR3 DNA follows: TGTGCCAGCAGCTTAAGGGGCCTTGGTTCACCCCTCCACTTT. Its protein is CASSLRGLGSPLHF. The chain employs TRBV7-8 and TRBJ1-6; TRBD1 might be the D (5 bases). Trimming took 2 bases from V and 9 from J, leaving 11 bases between them. Germline assignment: CDR1 SGHVS and CDR2 FQNEAQ. The CDR3 is made up of 14 amino acids.

The chain has TRBV4-2 and TRBJ2-5; no reliable D call. Germline CDR1 reads LGHNA; CDR2 reads YNFKEQ. The CDR3 is made up of 15 amino acids. Trimming pared 1 base from V and 1 base from J, leaving 10 bases between. The DNA for the CDR3 is TGTGCCAGCAGCCAAGTAGAAACAGTCCAAGAGACCCAGTACTTC. It translates to CASSQVETVQETQYF.

This chain connects TRBV7-2 to TRBJ1-3; D is ambiguous. In germline, CDR1 is SGHTA, CDR2 FQGNSA. The V end was cut by 5 bases, the J end by 3 bases, with 8 bases between. This CDR3 region has 13 residues. CDR3 DNA sequence: TGTGCCAGCAGCCCGGTTAATGGAAACACCATATATTTT. It specifies CASSPVNGNTIYF.

This chain joins TRBV7-2 and TRBJ2-7, with TRBD2 matching 8 bases. Germline CDR1 is SGHTA and CDR2 is FQGNSA. The junction had 6 bases not matched to a gene; V was cut back by 7 bases and J by 4 bases. The CDR3 loop spans 13 amino acids. The CDR3 nucleotides read TGTGCCAGCAAACCCGCGGGGGGTTACGAGCAGTACTTC. It encodes CASKPAGGYEQYF.

This clonotype was seen at least ten times. The chain uses TRBV12-3 or TRBV12-4 and TRBJ1-3; weak D call: TRBD1 (5 bases). V was trimmed by 3 bases and J by 7 bases, leaving 13 bases between them. The CDR3 consists of 14 residues. The CDR3 nucleotides read TGTGCCAGCAGTTTCGGATCCTGGGGCAACACCATATATTTT. The encoded protein is CASSFGSWGNTIYF.

This chain uses TRBV5-6 with TRBJ2-7; TRBD2 matches at 11 bases. Trimming took 4 bases from V and 1 from J; bases not matched to a gene: 4. CDR1 SGHDT and CDR2 YYEEEE come from the germline V gene. The CDR3 sequence is 15 residues long. CDR3 amino acids: CASSEIAGGSYEQYF. CDR3 bases: TGTGCCAGCAGCGAAATAGCGGGAGGGTCCTACGAGCAGTACTTC. The entire variable domain, with the rest obtained from reference TRBV5-6 and TRBJ2-7, is as follows: DAGVTQSPTHLIKTRGQQVTLRCSPKSGHDTVSWYQQALGQGPQFIFQYYEEEERQRGNFPDRFSGHQFPNYSSELNVNALLLGDSALYLCASSEIAGGSYEQYFGPGTRLTVT.

As concerns this clonotype: The CDR3 end shows no conserved phenylalanine or tryptophan, and so a read error is likely. The gene calls are TRBV7-2 and TRBJ2-1, with 11 bases fitting TRBD2. The germline gives CDR1 SGHTA, CDR2 FQGNSA. The junction had 6 bases not matched to a gene; V was cut back by 5 bases and J by 9 bases. CDR3 length equals 14 residues. CDR3 region: CASSGTSGSTEQFL. CDR3 DNA: TGTGCCAGCAGCGGGACTAGCGGTTCCACTGAGCAGTTCTTA.

The genes are TRBV7-9 and TRBJ2-3, with 10 bases lining up with TRBD2. V dropped 6 bases and J dropped 0; count of bases not matched to a gene: 6. Germline V CDR1 and CDR2: SEHNR, FQNEAQ (reference sequence). This CDR3 spans 16 amino acids. CDR3 DNA: TGTGCCAGCAGGAGGACTAGCGGACGAAGCACAGATACGCAGTATTTT. Its protein is CASRRTSGRSTDTQYF.

In DNA form, the CDR3 reads TGTGCCAGCAGCTTAGCGCCCCGCGAGGATGGCTACACCTTC. Translation: CASSLAPREDGYTF. V and J are TRBV7-9 and TRBJ1-2, with unresolved D. Trimming pared 0 bases from V and 6 bases from J, leaving 11 bases between. This CDR3 spans 14 amino acids. CDR1 and CDR2 from the germline V gene are SEHNR and FQNEAQ (reference sequence).

This clonotype was recorded only once. With a much larger clone just one base away, this may be a read error. The chain combines TRBV7-2 with TRBJ1-5; D unresolved. This CDR3 has 16 amino acids. V was cut by 5 bases and J by 3 bases, with 17 bases left in between. Germline CDR1 SGHTA, CDR2 FQGNSA. The CDR3 loop reads CASSRGRQVFNQPQHF. The CDR3 DNA reads TGTGCCAGCAGCCGAGGGAGGCAGGTGTTCAATCAGCCCCAGCATTTT. Variable domain in full (rest from reference TRBV7-2 and TRBJ1-5): GAGVSQSPSNKVTEKGKDVELRCDPISGHTALYWYRQSLGQGLEFLIYFQGNSAPDKSGLPSDRFSAERTGGSVSTLTIQRTQQEDSAVYLCASSRGRQVFNQPQHFGDGTRLSIL.

In this sample, this clonotype turned up a few times. The rearrangement uses TRBV4-1 and TRBJ2-7, with 10 bases lining up with TRBD1. Germline V gene sequence: CDR1 MGHRA, CDR2 YSYEKL. CDR3 length equals 14 residues. V shed 3 bases, J shed 6 bases, and the junction held 5 bases outside the gene matches. CDR3 in amino acids: CASSQGTGALEQYF. DNA of the CDR3: TGCGCCAGCAGCCAGGGGACAGGGGCTCTCGAGCAGTACTTC.

Regarding this clonotype: A single base separates this from a much larger clone, so it may be a read error. The chain couples TRBV19 to TRBJ2-1; TRBD2 matches at 11 bases. CDR1 and CDR2 (germline): LNHDA, SQIVND (reference sequence). This CDR3 comprises 13 residues. CDR3 sequence reads: CASSLTSGNEQVF. CDR3 bases: TGTGCCAGTAGTCTGACTAGCGGGAATGAGCAGGTCTTC.

The rearrangement joins TRBV9 to TRBJ1-1; D uncertain. The V and J ends lost 2 bases and 1 base respectively, with 12 bases between them. The CDR3 loop spans 15 amino acids. CDR1 and CDR2 from the germline V gene are SGDLS and YYNGEE. Written as DNA, the CDR3 is TGTGCCAGCAGCGTCACAGAGGCCGCGAACACTGAAGCTTTCTTT. It is translated as CASSVTEAANTEAFF.

This clonotype was seen repeatedly, ten times or more. An end of the junction does not agree with germline; a read error may underlie this. The V and J genes are TRBV6-1 and TRBJ1-6, with D unclear. CDR1 is MNHNS, CDR2 SASEGT, per germline. The CDR3 sequence is 14 residues long. This chain's CDR3 is CASSVSGDKSPLHF. The CDR3 nucleotides read TGTGCCAGCAGTGTCTCCGGGGATAAGTCACCCCTCCACTTT.

The chain links TRBV20-1 to TRBJ2-5, with D unresolved. Germline V gene sequence: CDR1 DFQATT, CDR2 SNEGSKA (reference sequence). Trimming took 6 bases from V and 5 from J, leaving 16 bases between them. The CDR3 sequence is 13 residues long. The DNA for the CDR3 is TGCAGTGCCCCTCCGGGCGGTTGGGAGACCCAGTACTTC. It is translated as CSAPPGGWETQYF.

The chain employs TRBV10-3 and TRBJ1-5; TRBD1 aligns across 7 bases. J gave up 3 bases and V 9 bases, and 5 bases lay outside the gene matches. CDR3 length: 13 residues. Germline assignment: CDR1 ENHRY and CDR2 SYGVKD. CDR3 bases: TGTGCCATTGGGACAGACGCCAATCAGCCCCAGCATTTT. Translation gives CAIGTDANQPQHF.

In its sample, this clonotype was seen a few times. The chain couples TRBV6-5 to TRBJ2-2; 7 bases fit TRBD1. Trimming took 2 bases from V and 7 from J; bases not matched to a gene: 16. The CDR3 has 18 amino acids. Germline CDR1 and CDR2: MNHEY and SVGAGI. The CDR3 DNA reads as TGTGCCAGCAGTTACGGGGGCTACAGGGGAAGTCGTGGCGGGGAGCTGTTTTTT. This encodes CASSYGGYRGSRGGELFF.